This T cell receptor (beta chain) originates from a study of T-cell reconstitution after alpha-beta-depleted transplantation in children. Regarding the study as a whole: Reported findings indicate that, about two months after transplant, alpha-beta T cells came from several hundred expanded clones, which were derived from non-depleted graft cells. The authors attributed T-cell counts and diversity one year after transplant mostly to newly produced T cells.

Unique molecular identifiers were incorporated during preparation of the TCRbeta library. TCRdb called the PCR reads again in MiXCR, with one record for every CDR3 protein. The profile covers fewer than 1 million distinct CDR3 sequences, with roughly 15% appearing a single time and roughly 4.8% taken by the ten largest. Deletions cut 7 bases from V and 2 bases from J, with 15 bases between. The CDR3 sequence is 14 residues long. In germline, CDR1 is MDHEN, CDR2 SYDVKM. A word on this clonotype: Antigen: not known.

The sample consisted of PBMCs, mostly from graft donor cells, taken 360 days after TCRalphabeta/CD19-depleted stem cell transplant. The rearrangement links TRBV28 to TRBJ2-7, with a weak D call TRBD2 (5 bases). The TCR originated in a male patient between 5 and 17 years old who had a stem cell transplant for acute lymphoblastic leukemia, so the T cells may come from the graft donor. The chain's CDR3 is CASKGAAEAYEQYF. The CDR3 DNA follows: TGTGCCAGCAAAGGTGCAGCGGAGGCCTACGAGCAGTACTTC.